Following are 27 T cell receptor beta chains from one sample sequenced in a study of CD8 T cells in ankylosing spondylitis. Study observations and caveats: A TCR beta motif of several highly homologous variants appeared characteristic of ankylosing spondylitis blood.

One entry per CDR3 protein results from TCRdb running MiXCR on the 5' RACE reads. The table records fewer than 550,000 distinct CDR3 sequences, roughly 5.2% of them present only once. These receptors are not linked to any known antigen. The sample taken for sequencing was blood, either unsorted or a sorted T cell fraction (not recorded which). The receptor set was obtained from a male donor with ankylosing spondylitis.

This clonotype was detected ten times or more. The genes are TRBV20-1 and TRBJ1-2; no definite D call. The germline V gene has CDR1 DFQATT and CDR2 SNEGSKA (reference sequence). The CDR3 runs 12 residues. Trimming left V 0 bases short and J 2 bases short, with 4 bases between. In nucleotides, the CDR3 is TGCAGTGCTAGAGAGGGAAACTATGGCTACACCTTC. It is translated as CSAREGNYGYTF.

There are many counts of this clonotype. The chain recombines TRBV5-1 with TRBJ2-5; 7 bases are shared with TRBD2. The germline gives CDR1 SGHRS, CDR2 YFSETQ. The CDR3 covers 16 residues. The V and J ends lost 0 bases and 5 bases, in that order; junction bases with no gene match: 10. The CDR3 region has the DNA TGCGCCAGCAGCTTGGCCGGTCTAGCGGTCGGGGAGACCCAGTACTTC. It yields the protein CASSLAGLAVGETQYF.

This sequence joins TRBV11-1 and TRBJ2-7; weak D call: TRBD1 (5 bases). This CDR3 region has 19 residues. The germline gives CDR1 SGHAT, CDR2 FQDESV (reference sequence). The V gene lost 1 base and the J gene lost 5 bases, with 27 bases spanning the gap. The DNA of the CDR3 is TGTGCCAGCAGCTTAGTGACAGAGAACCCGACCCCCTTTGTGCACGAGCAGTACTTC. Encoded protein: CASSLVTENPTPFVHEQYF.

This clonotype was detected many times. The CDR3 DNA reads TGTGCCAGTACCGCCCGCGGGGGACTAGCGGCAAAGCAGTTCTTC. Amino acids: CASTARGGLAAKQFF. The chain combines TRBV19 with TRBJ2-1, with 11 bases identical to TRBD2. Germline V gives CDR1 LNHDA, CDR2 SQIVND (reference sequence). J was trimmed by 11 bases and V by 7 bases; bases with no gene match: 13. The CDR3 is 15 amino acids.

This clonotype was recorded a few times. The gene calls are TRBV5-1 and TRBJ2-7; tentative D call: TRBD2 (5 bases). V dropped 0 bases and J dropped 6 bases, with 16 bases sitting between them. Per germline, CDR1 SGHRS and CDR2 YFSETQ. This CDR3 contains 15 residues. The CDR3 region has the DNA TGCGCCAGCAGCTTGGCTAGTCTCTTCGCGGGCGAGCAGTACTTC. This sequence encodes CASSLASLFAGEQYF. The full variable domain, completed using reference TRBV5-1 and TRBJ2-7, is KAGVTQTPRYLIKTRGQQVTLSCSPISGHRSVSWYQQTPGQGLQFLFEYFSETQRNKGNFPGRFSGRQFSNSRSEMNVSTLELGDSALYLCASSLASLFAGEQYFGPGTRLTVT.

This clonotype was counted at least ten times. The rearrangement uses TRBV7-9 and TRBJ2-7, with D possibly TRBD1 on 6 matching bases. There are 13 residues in the CDR3. V was pared by 4 bases and J by 4 bases, with 11 bases between. CDR1 SEHNR and CDR2 FQNEAQ come from the germline V gene (reference sequence). DNA of the CDR3: TGTGCCAGCAGCTGGGGACAAAGATACGAGCAGTACTTC. This encodes CASSWGQRYEQYF. Looking up the rest from reference TRBV7-9 and TRBJ2-7 gives the full variable domain: DTGVSQNPRHKITKRGQNVTFRCDPISEHNRLYWYRQTLGQGPEFLTYFQNEAQLEKSRLLSDRFSAERPKGSFSTLEIQRTEQGDSAMYLCASSWGQRYEQYFGPGTRLTVT.

There are a few counts of this clonotype. The chain employs TRBV2 and TRBJ2-7; a possible D gene is TRBD1 (6 bases). This CDR3 is built from 15 residues. Per germline, CDR1 SNHLY and CDR2 FYNNEI. The V end lost 4 bases, the J end lost 5 bases, and 18 bases lay between the germline ends. In DNA, the CDR3 is TGTGCCAGCAGTGGGGACACGTCCTACGGGCACGAGCAGTACTTC. The encoded protein is CASSGDTSYGHEQYF. Full variable domain (outside the CDR3, taken from reference TRBV2 and TRBJ2-7): EPEVTQTPSHQVTQMGQEVILRCVPISNHLYFYWYRQILGQKVEFLVSFYNNEISEKSEIFDDQFSVERPDGSNFTLKIRSTKLEDSAMYFCASSGDTSYGHEQYFGPGTRLTVT.

This clonotype was observed at least ten times. V gene TRBV15 combines with J gene TRBJ2-7; D not certain. Trimming pared 0 bases from V and 0 bases from J, leaving 6 bases between. The germline CDR1 and CDR2 sequences are LNHNV and YYDKDF (reference sequence). The CDR3 is 14 amino acids. The CDR3: CATSRDQVSYEQYF. The DNA for the CDR3 is TGTGCCACCAGCAGAGATCAGGTCTCCTACGAGCAGTACTTC.

This clonotype was counted ten times or more. This chain uses TRBV20-1 with TRBJ1-1; no reliable D call. Germline loops: CDR1 DFQATT, CDR2 SNEGSKA (reference sequence). The CDR3 is made up of 15 amino acids. The V and J ends lost 2 bases and 0 bases respectively, with 13 bases between them. The CDR3 loop reads CSARRSSSLNTEAFF. CDR3 nucleotides: TGCAGTGCTAGAAGGAGCTCGAGTCTGAACACTGAAGCTTTCTTT.

Ten or more counts support this clonotype. The rearrangement links TRBV5-1 to TRBJ2-4, with 8 bases that match TRBD1. The CDR3 has 15 residues. V was clipped by 2 bases and J by 6 bases; unmatched bases: 7. From germline, CDR1 is SGHRS and CDR2 YFSETQ. DNA for the CDR3: TGCGCCAGCAGCTTTGGTGACAGGGGAACAAACATTCAGTACTTC. It yields the protein CASSFGDRGTNIQYF. Full variable domain (rest looked up from reference TRBV5-1 and TRBJ2-4): KAGVTQTPRYLIKTRGQQVTLSCSPISGHRSVSWYQQTPGQGLQFLFEYFSETQRNKGNFPGRFSGRQFSNSRSEMNVSTLELGDSALYLCASSFGDRGTNIQYFGAGTRLSVL.

This clonotype occurred many times. This chain uses TRBV12-3 or TRBV12-4 with TRBJ1-1; 8 bases are shared with TRBD1. This CDR3 has 15 residues. Unmatched junction bases numbered 9, after V lost 6 bases and J lost 3 bases. For the CDR3, the DNA is TGTGCCAGCAGCCCTAATACAGGGGGGCACACTGAAGCTTTCTTT. Translation: CASSPNTGGHTEAFF.

This clonotype was observed many times. The chain employs TRBV4-3 and TRBJ1-1, with 8 bases lining up with TRBD1. The CDR3 runs 15 residues. J lost 1 base, V lost 5 bases, and 6 bases had no gene match. Germline CDR1 and CDR2: LGHNA and YSLEER. CDR3 sequence (DNA): TGCGCCAGCAGCTCCCAGGGGGCATGGAACACTGAAGCTTTCTTT. It is translated as CASSSQGAWNTEAFF.

This clonotype has at least ten counts. The V gene is TRBV29-1, the J gene TRBJ2-3; 7 nucleotides line up with TRBD1. The V and J ends lost 4 bases and 0 bases, in that order; junction bases with no gene match: 4. The CDR3 contains 14 residues. Looked up from germline, CDR1 is SQVTM and CDR2 is ANQGSEA. Here the CDR3 DNA reads TGCAGCGTTGCCGGGACAGCTAGCACAGATACGCAGTATTTT. This encodes CSVAGTASTDTQYF.

This clonotype was observed at least ten times. The chain has TRBV6-2 or TRBV6-3 and TRBJ2-1, with D possibly being TRBD1 or TRBD2 (5 bases each). The CDR3 length is 15 residues. Germline loops: CDR1 MNHEY, CDR2 SVGEGT. The ends were cut back, 8 bases at V and 5 bases at J, with 19 bases in the middle. The CDR3 bases are TGTGCCAGCGAAACTCCGGGACCATCGAACAATGAGCAGTTCTTC. Translating it yields CASETPGPSNNEQFF.

In its sample, this clonotype was seen many times. This chain links TRBV11-2 with TRBJ2-2; possible D gene TRBD2, 5 bases. The V gene lost 3 bases and the J gene lost 1 base, with 18 bases spanning the gap. This CDR3 is built from 18 residues. Germline CDR1 is SGHAT and CDR2 is FQNNGV. The CDR3 DNA is TGTGCCAGCAGCTTGGTGGAGCCGGGATGGTTGAACACCGGGGAGCTGTTTTTT. It translates to CASSLVEPGWLNTGELFF.

This clonotype was recorded at least ten times. This CDR3 reads CASLGGQRTSTDTQYF. The CDR3 DNA reads TGTGCCAGCTTAGGGGGACAGCGTACTAGCACAGATACGCAGTATTTT. This chain uses TRBV28 with TRBJ2-3, with 7 bases aligning to TRBD1. CDR1 is MDHEN, CDR2 SYDVKM, per germline. V was pared by 8 bases and J by 0 bases, with 11 bases of the junction left unmatched. The CDR3 contains 16 residues. Supplemented by reference TRBV28 and TRBJ2-3, the full variable domain reads DVKVTQSSRYLVKRTGEKVFLECVQDMDHENMFWYRQDPGLGLRLIYFSYDVKMKEKGDIPEGYSVSREKKERFSLILESASTNQTSMYLCASLGGQRTSTDTQYFGPGTRLTVL.

This clonotype was recorded many times. The CDR3 sequence: CASSLRRVGTDTQYF. CDR3 sequence (DNA): TGTGCCAGCAGCTTACGACGGGTGGGCACAGATACGCAGTATTTT. The V call is TRBV7-6, the J call TRBJ2-3; D is ambiguous. Germline CDR1 reads SGHVS; CDR2 reads FNYEAQ. This CDR3 is built from 15 residues. The V end lost 2 bases, the J end lost 1 base, and 10 bases lay between the germline ends.

The V call is TRBV5-1, the J call TRBJ1-3; D is perhaps TRBD1 (5 bases). The CDR3 covers 15 residues. Deletions cut 3 bases from V and 2 bases from J, with 12 bases between. CDR1 is SGHRS, CDR2 YFSETQ, per germline. The CDR3 DNA reads as TGCGCCAGCAGCTCGGGGGGGTCCCCTGGAAACACCATATATTTT. Translating gives CASSSGGSPGNTIYF.

This clonotype was seen many times. The chain employs TRBV5-1 and TRBJ2-2, with 10 positions matching TRBD1. The CDR3 spans 16 residues. Germline values: CDR1 SGHRS, CDR2 YFSETQ. Trimming removed 2 bases from V and 7 bases from J; junction bases left unmatched: 8. CDR3 sequence: CASSLIGTGENGELFF. In nucleotides, the CDR3 is TGCGCCAGCAGCTTAATCGGGACAGGGGAAAACGGGGAGCTGTTTTTT.

This clonotype was observed a handful of times. CDR3 DNA: TGCGCCAGCAGCGGTGGGACTAGCGATGAGACCCAGTACTTC. This codes for CASSGGTSDETQYF. The chain carries TRBV5-1 and TRBJ2-5; TRBD2 aligns across 10 bases. The CDR3 runs 14 residues. Germline CDR1 SGHRS, CDR2 YFSETQ. After removal of 4 bases from V and 5 bases from J, the junction contained 5 bases not matched to a gene. The complete variable domain, with remaining parts taken from reference TRBV5-1 and TRBJ2-5, reads KAGVTQTPRYLIKTRGQQVTLSCSPISGHRSVSWYQQTPGQGLQFLFEYFSETQRNKGNFPGRFSGRQFSNSRSEMNVSTLELGDSALYLCASSGGTSDETQYFGPGTRLLVL.

This clonotype was seen at least ten times. The chain couples TRBV7-9 to TRBJ1-4; no definite D call. Looked up from germline, CDR1 is SEHNR and CDR2 is FQNEAQ (reference sequence). The CDR3 loop spans 13 amino acids. V lost 2 bases to trimming and J lost 12 bases, with 13 bases between them. CDR3 bases: TGTGCCAGCAGCTTATTGATGGGAGACGAACTGTTTTTT. Amino acid sequence: CASSLLMGDELFF.

This clonotype was observed many times. The chain recombines TRBV29-1 with TRBJ2-7; 10 nucleotides line up with TRBD2. CDR3 length: 15 amino acids. Germline values: CDR1 SQVTM, CDR2 ANQGSEA. Trimming at V came to 6 bases and at J to 3 bases, leaving 11 bases not matched to a gene. The CDR3 here is CSVAGTSDSFYEQYF. In DNA, the CDR3 is TGCAGCGTCGCAGGGACTAGCGATTCCTTCTACGAGCAGTACTTC.

At least ten counts were recorded for this clonotype. The chain uses TRBV27 and TRBJ1-1, with no clear D. V was clipped by 2 bases and J by 2 bases, with 9 bases between them. The CDR3 runs to 14 residues. CDR1 and CDR2 from the germline V gene are MNHEY and SMNVEV (reference sequence). Here the CDR3 DNA reads TGTGCCAGCAGTTTAGTTCCCGCTAACACTGAAGCTTTCTTT. Translated, it gives CASSLVPANTEAFF.

There are many counts of this clonotype. The chain links TRBV29-1 to TRBJ2-7, with 8 bases fitting TRBD1. Losses at the gene ends were 8 bases for V and 5 bases for J; bases not matched to a gene: 8. Germline values: CDR1 SQVTM, CDR2 ANQGSEA. There are 12 residues in the CDR3. The CDR3, as DNA: TGCAGCTCGGACAGGGCACACGACGAGCAGTACTTC. Protein: CSSDRAHDEQYF.

Ten or more counts support this clonotype. The chain joins TRBV7-2 to TRBJ1-6; D is perhaps TRBD1 (6 bases). V lost 5 bases and J 11 bases, leaving 19 bases between the germline ends. Germline V gives CDR1 SGHTA, CDR2 FQGNSA. The CDR3 totals 15 residues. This CDR3 reads CASSHSGGGRTPLHF. CDR3 nucleotides: TGTGCCAGCAGCCACTCGGGGGGGGGCAGGACACCCCTCCACTTT.

This clonotype has ten or more counts. This rearrangement joins TRBV6-5 to TRBJ2-1; D unclear. The V gene's germline CDR1 is MNHEY and CDR2 SVGAGI. The CDR3 covers 12 residues. The germline V and J ends were trimmed by 5 bases and 9 bases, with 11 bases remaining between them. The CDR3 nucleotides read TGTGCCAGCAGTCCCCGTTGGGGTGAGCAGTTCTTC. Protein: CASSPRWGEQFF.

This clonotype was counted ten times or more. The rearrangement joins TRBV5-1 to TRBJ2-3; unclear D gene. Deletions cut 2 bases from V and 0 bases from J, with 7 bases between. Germline V lookup: CDR1 SGHRS, CDR2 YFSETQ. The CDR3 contains 14 residues. CDR3 DNA: TGCGCCAGCAGCTTAGGGCAGAGCACAGATACGCAGTATTTT. Translated: CASSLGQSTDTQYF.